A selection of T cell receptor beta chains follows, all from one sample in a study of cytomegalovirus exposure and HLA in healthy donors. Libraries were prepared by immunoSEQ multiplex PCR; TCRdb keeps only in-frame clonotypes and omits some of them. The table shows about 240,000 clones, with 80% to 90% occurring only once. Sequencing was done on a sample of PBMCs. These receptors came from a girl aged 2 to 9 in good health and CMV-seronegative. CDR3s include the opening cysteine and the closing phenylalanine or tryptophan. The order of the fields is clone size, CDR3 length, V gene, J gene, D gene, CDR3 DNA, CDR3 protein. D genes are given only for firm matches. The listing skips clone size in some rows; elsewhere it reads once, few, many or a size class.

clone_size: -
cdr3_length: 14
v_call: TRBV2
j_call: TRBJ1-2
d_call: -
cdr3_nt: TGTGCCAGCAGTGAAGTGGGGAGACGAAATGGCTACACCTTC
cdr3_aa: CASSEVGRRNGYTF

clone_size: few
cdr3_length: 14
v_call: TRBV30
j_call: TRBJ1-1
d_call: -
cdr3_nt: TGTGCCTGGACGATAACAGGGATTCGGACTGAAGCTTTCTTT
cdr3_aa: CAWTITGIRTEAFF

clone_size: once
cdr3_length: 14
v_call: TRBV11-2
j_call: TRBJ1-3
d_call: -
cdr3_nt: TGTGCCAGCAGCTTTGGACACTCTGGAAACACCATATATTTT
cdr3_aa: CASSFGHSGNTIYF

clone_size: -
cdr3_length: 17
v_call: TRBV5-4
j_call: TRBJ1-2
d_call: -
cdr3_nt: TGTGCCAGCAGCTTGGGCACGAAACCCCAGGCTGACTATGGCTACACCTTC
cdr3_aa: CASSLGTKPQADYGYTF

clone_size: -
cdr3_length: 17
v_call: TRBV19
j_call: TRBJ1-1
d_call: -
cdr3_nt: TGTGCCAGTAGTATAGATCGGAGGGGGGGCTCGGACACTGAAGCTTTCTTT
cdr3_aa: CASSIDRRGGSDTEAFF

clone_size: -
cdr3_length: 15
v_call: TRBV30
j_call: TRBJ2-3
d_call: -
cdr3_nt: TGTGCCTGGAGTGTAGCGGCGGGGCCCACAGATACGCAGTATTTT
cdr3_aa: CAWSVAAGPTDTQYF

clone_size: -
cdr3_length: 14
v_call: TRBV5-1
j_call: TRBJ1-2
d_call: TRBD1
cdr3_nt: TGCGCCAGCAGCTTGGAAGTCAGGGGGGACGGCTACACCTTC
cdr3_aa: CASSLEVRGDGYTF

clone_size: -
cdr3_length: 14
v_call: TRBV11-2
j_call: TRBJ2-2
d_call: -
cdr3_nt: TGTGCCAGCAGCGCCGAGATAAACACCGGGGAGCTGTTTTTT
cdr3_aa: CASSAEINTGELFF

clone_size: -
cdr3_length: 15
v_call: TRBV29-1
j_call: TRBJ2-7
d_call: TRBD1
cdr3_nt: TGCAGCGCCGGAGGTAAACGACAGGGCTCCTACGAGCAGTACTTC
cdr3_aa: CSAGGKRQGSYEQYF

clone_size: -
cdr3_length: 17
v_call: TRBV5-1
j_call: TRBJ2-3
d_call: -
cdr3_nt: TGCGCCAGCAGCTTGGCCACACTAGTCGGCGGCACAGATACGCAGTATTTT
cdr3_aa: CASSLATLVGGTDTQYF

clone_size: -
cdr3_length: 13
v_call: TRBV10-3
j_call: TRBJ1-5
d_call: -
cdr3_nt: TGTGCCATCAGCCCAGGGGCGCGACAGCCCCAGCATTTT
cdr3_aa: CAISPGARQPQHF

clone_size: -
cdr3_length: 14
v_call: TRBV9
j_call: TRBJ1-2
d_call: TRBD1
cdr3_nt: TGTGCCAGCAGCCCGCGGACAGGTTTGGTTGGCTACACCTTC
cdr3_aa: CASSPRTGLVGYTF

clone_size: -
cdr3_length: 15
v_call: TRBV6-1
j_call: TRBJ1-5
d_call: TRBD1
cdr3_nt: TGTGCCAGCAGGACCGGGACAGGGGGCAATCAGCCCCAGCATTTT
cdr3_aa: CASRTGTGGNQPQHF

clone_size: -
cdr3_length: 13
v_call: TRBV25-1
j_call: TRBJ2-4
d_call: -
cdr3_nt: TGTGCCAGCAGTGCTGGAGACAGAAACATTCAGTACTTC
cdr3_aa: CASSAGDRNIQYF

clone_size: -
cdr3_length: 14
v_call: TRBV27
j_call: TRBJ1-1
d_call: TRBD1
cdr3_nt: TGTGCCAGCAGCCCAGGGGGCGCGTGGACTGAAGCTTTCTTT
cdr3_aa: CASSPGGAWTEAFF

clone_size: -
cdr3_length: 14
v_call: TRBV4-1
j_call: TRBJ1-2
d_call: -
cdr3_nt: TGCGCCAGCAGCCAGAATGAGGACAGCTATGGCTACACCTTC
cdr3_aa: CASSQNEDSYGYTF

clone_size: -
cdr3_length: 15
v_call: TRBV15
j_call: TRBJ2-7
d_call: TRBD1
cdr3_nt: TGTGCCACCAGCAGAGATCTGGGACAGGGGTCCGAGCAGTACTTC
cdr3_aa: CATSRDLGQGSEQYF

clone_size: -
cdr3_length: 15
v_call: TRBV6-5
j_call: TRBJ2-2
d_call: TRBD1
cdr3_nt: TGTGCCAGCAGTCGACAGGGGAGGAACACCGGGGAGCTGTTTTTT
cdr3_aa: CASSRQGRNTGELFF

clone_size: -
cdr3_length: 13
v_call: TRBV7-9
j_call: TRBJ2-7
d_call: -
cdr3_nt: TGTGCCAGCAGCTCCACGGGAACCTACGAGCAGTACTTC
cdr3_aa: CASSSTGTYEQYF

clone_size: -
cdr3_length: 15
v_call: TRBV4-1
j_call: TRBJ2-7
d_call: -
cdr3_nt: TGCGCCAGCAGCCAAGATCCTCAGGGAAGGTACGAGCAGTACTTC
cdr3_aa: CASSQDPQGRYEQYF

clone_size: -
cdr3_length: 14
v_call: TRBV18
j_call: TRBJ2-5
d_call: TRBD2
cdr3_nt: TGTGCCAGCTCACCGGGAGGGTTCCAAGAGACCCAGTACTTC
cdr3_aa: CASSPGGFQETQYF

clone_size: -
cdr3_length: 14
v_call: TRBV5-4
j_call: TRBJ2-7
d_call: -
cdr3_nt: TGTGCCAGCAGCCGACCCGGGGAGGCCTACGAGCAGTACTTC
cdr3_aa: CASSRPGEAYEQYF

clone_size: -
cdr3_length: 15
v_call: TRBV11-3
j_call: TRBJ2-7
d_call: TRBD1
cdr3_nt: TGTGCCAGCAGCTCTCAAGGACAGGGGATCAACGAGCAGTACTTC
cdr3_aa: CASSSQGQGINEQYF

clone_size: -
cdr3_length: 17
v_call: TRBV19
j_call: TRBJ2-5
d_call: TRBD1
cdr3_nt: TGTGCCAGTAGTATAGCACAACAGGGGGTGTCCCGAGAGACCCAGTACTTC
cdr3_aa: CASSIAQQGVSRETQYF

clone_size: -
cdr3_length: 16
v_call: TRBV6-5
j_call: TRBJ1-2
d_call: TRBD1
cdr3_nt: TGTGCCAGCAGTTACGGTACAGGGGGATTAACCTATGGCTACACCTTC
cdr3_aa: CASSYGTGGLTYGYTF

clone_size: -
cdr3_length: 17
v_call: TRBV5-1
j_call: TRBJ1-5
d_call: -
cdr3_nt: TGCGCCAGCAGCTTCCCGGGGGAGGGAGGTTACAATCAGCCCCAGCATTTT
cdr3_aa: CASSFPGEGGYNQPQHF

clone_size: -
cdr3_length: 14
v_call: TRBV6-5
j_call: TRBJ2-7
d_call: -
cdr3_nt: TGTGCCAGCAAAGGGGGACCAAGCTCCTACGAGCAGTACTTC
cdr3_aa: CASKGGPSSYEQYF

clone_size: once
cdr3_length: 12
v_call: TRBV5-1
j_call: TRBJ2-1
d_call: -
cdr3_nt: TGCGCCAGCACCGATAGGGAGAATGAGCAGTTCTTC
cdr3_aa: CASTDRENEQFF

clone_size: few
cdr3_length: 13
v_call: TRBV19
j_call: TRBJ1-1
d_call: TRBD1
cdr3_nt: TGTGCCAGTGGGACAGTTATGAACACTGAAGCTTTCTTT
cdr3_aa: CASGTVMNTEAFF

clone_size: -
cdr3_length: 15
v_call: TRBV7-9
j_call: TRBJ2-1
d_call: TRBD2
cdr3_nt: TGTGCCAGCAGCGCACTAGCGGGAGGGGCGGTTGAGCAGTTCTTC
cdr3_aa: CASSALAGGAVEQFF

clone_size: -
cdr3_length: 14
v_call: TRBV7-9
j_call: TRBJ1-5
d_call: -
cdr3_nt: TGTGCCAGCAGCTTAGGGGGCGCAGGCCAGCCCCAGCATTTT
cdr3_aa: CASSLGGAGQPQHF

clone_size: -
cdr3_length: 15
v_call: TRBV6-5
j_call: TRBJ1-4
d_call: TRBD1
cdr3_nt: TGTGCCAGCAGTTGGGCGACAGGGGGAAACGAAAAACTGTTTTTT
cdr3_aa: CASSWATGGNEKLFF

clone_size: -
cdr3_length: 15
v_call: TRBV12-5
j_call: TRBJ1-3
d_call: -
cdr3_nt: TGTGCTAGCGAATCGCCCAACAGGTCTGGAAACACCATATATTTT
cdr3_aa: CASESPNRSGNTIYF

clone_size: few
cdr3_length: 16
v_call: TRBV4-1
j_call: TRBJ2-3
d_call: TRBD2
cdr3_nt: TGCGCCAGCAGCCAAGAGTGGGGGACTAGCACGGATACGCAGTATTTT
cdr3_aa: CASSQEWGTSTDTQYF

clone_size: -
cdr3_length: 14
v_call: TRBV6-5
j_call: TRBJ2-5
d_call: TRBD1
cdr3_nt: TGTGCCAGCAGTGCGCAGGGGGCCCAGGAGACCCAGTACTTC
cdr3_aa: CASSAQGAQETQYF

clone_size: -
cdr3_length: 12
v_call: TRBV10-3
j_call: TRBJ2-7
d_call: -
cdr3_nt: TGTGCCATCAGTGAACAGGGAGACGAGCAGTACTTC
cdr3_aa: CAISEQGDEQYF

clone_size: -
cdr3_length: 16
v_call: TRBV7-3
j_call: TRBJ1-6
d_call: -
cdr3_nt: TGTGCCAGCAGCTCAACAGGGAGCTCCTATAATTCACCCCTCCACTTT
cdr3_aa: CASSSTGSSYNSPLHF

clone_size: once
cdr3_length: 16
v_call: TRBV5-1
j_call: TRBJ2-1
d_call: -
cdr3_nt: TGCGCCAGCAGCTCCTACTGGGAGGGGGGGCCCAATGAGCAGTTCTTC
cdr3_aa: CASSSYWEGGPNEQFF

clone_size: -
cdr3_length: 13
v_call: TRBV9
j_call: TRBJ2-3
d_call: -
cdr3_nt: TGTGCCAGCAGCGTAGACGGTAGAGATACGCAGTATTTT
cdr3_aa: CASSVDGRDTQYF

clone_size: -
cdr3_length: 15
v_call: TRBV29-1
j_call: TRBJ2-1
d_call: -
cdr3_nt: TGCAGGGTTGAGGGGGCCGGGGGGGGGTACAATGAGCAGTTCTTC
cdr3_aa: CRVEGAGGGYNEQFF

clone_size: -
cdr3_length: 15
v_call: TRBV4-1
j_call: TRBJ2-1
d_call: TRBD2
cdr3_nt: TGCGCCAGCAGCCAAGTGCTAGCGGGCTACAATGAGCAGTTCTTC
cdr3_aa: CASSQVLAGYNEQFF

clone_size: -
cdr3_length: 16
v_call: TRBV29-1
j_call: TRBJ2-7
d_call: -
cdr3_nt: TGCAGCGCCGCGGGTGGGGGGTCACGATCTGCCTACGAGCAGTACTTC
cdr3_aa: CSAAGGGSRSAYEQYF

clone_size: -
cdr3_length: 15
v_call: TRBV5-1
j_call: TRBJ1-2
d_call: -
cdr3_nt: TGCGCCAGCAGCTTGGCCGGACTTTCGGGCTATGGCTACACCTTC
cdr3_aa: CASSLAGLSGYGYTF

clone_size: -
cdr3_length: 15
v_call: TRBV5-1
j_call: TRBJ1-3
d_call: -
cdr3_nt: TGCGCCAGCAGCTTGGAGAGGGGGTCTGGAAACACCATATATTTT
cdr3_aa: CASSLERGSGNTIYF

clone_size: -
cdr3_length: 11
v_call: TRBV19
j_call: TRBJ1-5
d_call: -
cdr3_nt: TGTGCTCCACGGACAGACCAGCCCCAGCATTTT
cdr3_aa: CAPRTDQPQHF

clone_size: once
cdr3_length: 13
v_call: TRBV5-1
j_call: TRBJ2-7
d_call: TRBD1
cdr3_nt: TGCGCCAGCAGCTTGGACAGGGGGTACGAGCAGTACTTC
cdr3_aa: CASSLDRGYEQYF

clone_size: -
cdr3_length: 12
v_call: TRBV6-5
j_call: TRBJ2-1
d_call: -
cdr3_nt: TGTGCCACCGGGAGAAACTACAATGAGCAGTTCTTC
cdr3_aa: CATGRNYNEQFF

clone_size: -
cdr3_length: 16
v_call: TRBV2
j_call: TRBJ2-2
d_call: TRBD2
cdr3_nt: TGTGCCAGCATTTCGGGCGGGAGGGCCCAAGGCGGGGAGCTGTTTTTT
cdr3_aa: CASISGGRAQGGELFF